This TCR beta chain was sequenced for a study of T cell responses to AZD1222 COVID-19 vaccine. Study conclusions and caveats: Per reports, nearly half of all spike-specific TCRs target regions that are unmutated in variants. Two AZD1222 administrations were followed by greater Spike-specific TCR breadth and depth.

Germline assignment: CDR1 ENHRY and CDR2 SYGVKD. The CDR3 sequence is 14 residues long. V gave up 6 bases and J gave up 6 bases; unmatched junction bases: 0. Points on this clone: No antigen is known for it.

Sequenced by immunoSEQ multiplex PCR; TCRdb stores in-frame clones only, minus some. The table includes approximately 130,000 clones, over 75% detected once. The clonotype was recovered from an adult who received the MenACWY meningococcal vaccine as a control. Material: peripheral blood, obtained 28 days after the second dose of the MenACWY control vaccine. This chain links TRBV10-3 with TRBJ2-1; TRBD2 matches at 15 bases. CDR3 protein: CAIRGLAGGNEQFF. CDR3 nucleotide sequence: TGTGCCATCAGGGGACTAGCGGGGGGCAATGAGCAGTTCTTC.